The rows below give T cell receptor beta chains drawn from one sample of a study of CD8 T cells in ankylosing spondylitis. Via MiXCR, TCRdb re-called the 5' RACE reads, giving one row per CDR3 protein. The table lists 500,000 to 550,000 distinct CDR3 sequences, 12% of them singletons. The sequencing input was blood, either unsorted or a sorted T cell fraction (not recorded which). These receptors all come from a male donor with ankylosing spondylitis. CDR3s include the opening cysteine and the closing phenylalanine or tryptophan. The D gene is left open where the match is weak. Clone size is not always given. Where it is, it says once, few, many or a class for expanded clones.

abundance	d_gene	j_gene	v_gene	len	CDR3nt	CDR3aa
few	-	TRBJ1-5	TRBV5-1	15	TGCGCCAGCAGCAAAACGGCAGGAGCCGGTCAGCCCCAGCATTTT	CASSKTAGAGQPQHF
-	-	TRBJ1-1	TRBV12-3/TRBV12-4	14	TGTGCCAGCAGTTTCGGCGAACCGGGCACTGAAGCTTTCTTT	CASSFGEPGTEAFF
few	TRBD1	TRBJ1-2	TRBV14	11	TGTGCCAGCAGGGACAGGTCGGGCTACACCTTC	CASRDRSGYTF
few	TRBD1	TRBJ1-1	TRBV19	14	TGTGCCAGTAGAAACCCAGGGGGCCTCACTGAAGCTTTCTTT	CASRNPGGLTEAFF
once	TRBD1	TRBJ1-2	TRBV7-9	13	TGTGCCAGCAGCTCCACAGGGGAGAATGGCTACACCTTC	CASSSTGENGYTF
-	TRBD2	TRBJ2-1	TRBV10-2	13	TGCGCCAGCAGAGCGGGGGGGGACAATGAGCAGTTCTTC	CASRAGGDNEQFF
-	-	TRBJ2-7	TRBV7-8	13	TGTGCCAGCAGCTTAGCGGGAGGAGGGGAGCAGTACTTC	CASSLAGGGEQYF
few	TRBD1	TRBJ1-1	TRBV7-9	15	TGTGCCAGCAGCTTGGGGGACAGGGCGAACACTGAAGCTTTCTTT	CASSLGDRANTEAFF
-	-	TRBJ2-5	TRBV20-1	12	TGCAGTGCTACCCCCGGTTTAGAGACCCAGTACTTC	CSATPGLETQYF
many	-	TRBJ2-1	TRBV12-3/TRBV12-4	13	TGTGCCAGCAGGGGATCAAGGAACGGAGAGCAGTTCTTC	CASRGSRNGEQFF
few	-	TRBJ1-1	TRBV6-1	15	TGTGCCAGCAGTGCAATACTCCGGGGCTGGACTGAAGCTTTCTTT	CASSAILRGWTEAFF
-	-	TRBJ2-3	TRBV4-2	21	TGTGCCAGCAGCCAAGATCCGGGTAGTCGGATAGGTGGATCTAGCACAGATACGCAGTATTTT	CASSQDPGSRIGGSSTDTQYF
many	-	TRBJ2-1	TRBV5-1	13	TGCGCCAGCGGCCCCGACAGAAACAATGAGCAGTTCTTC	CASGPDRNNEQFF
-	TRBD2	TRBJ2-1	TRBV5-6	15	TGTGCCAGCAGCATGGGACTAGCGGGACACAATGAGCAGTTCTTC	CASSMGLAGHNEQFF
-	TRBD2	TRBJ2-1	TRBV4-2	16	TGTGCCAGCAGGCAAGGCGGGAGGGGCCTAAGGAATGAGCAGTTCTTC	CASRQGGRGLRNEQFF
many	-	TRBJ2-2	TRBV5-6	14	TGTGCCAGCAGCCACATCCTGGTCACCGGGGAGCTGTTTTTT	CASSHILVTGELFF
-	-	TRBJ2-7	TRBV19	14	TGTGCCAGTAATTCGGGGACGACCGGCTACGAGCAGTACTTC	CASNSGTTGYEQYF
-	-	TRBJ2-3	TRBV5-1	19	TGCGCCAGCAGCCCTAGACAGGGAGCCGGCGCGGGAGAAACAGATACGCAGTATTTT	CASSPRQGAGAGETDTQYF
-	-	TRBJ2-7	TRBV7-9	15	TGTGCCAGCAGCCTAGCCGGGGCACTCTCCTACGAGCAGTACTTC	CASSLAGALSYEQYF
-	-	TRBJ1-2	TRBV12-3/TRBV12-4	17	TGTGCCAGCAGTTCCTCTCTCCAGGGGCATCAGGAAGATGGCTACACCTTC	CASSSSLQGHQEDGYTF
few	-	TRBJ2-1	TRBV7-8	13	TGTGCCAGTGGGGCTAGCGCTTACAATGAGCAGTTCTTC	CASGASAYNEQFF
few	TRBD2	TRBJ2-7	TRBV7-9	16	TGTGCCAGCAGCTGGTGGACTAGCGGCATACCCTACGAGCAGTACTTC	CASSWWTSGIPYEQYF
many	TRBD1	TRBJ2-3	TRBV12-3/TRBV12-4	15	TGTGCCAGCAGTCCGGGACAGGGGATGACAGATACGCAGTATTTT	CASSPGQGMTDTQYF
-	-	TRBJ1-1	TRBV18	13	TGTGCCAGCTCACCCGGATCTGAAGACGAAGCTTTCTTT	CASSPGSEDEAFF
-	TRBD1	TRBJ1-3	TRBV7-6	17	TGTGCCAGCAGCATGGGACAGGGAAGAATCTCTGGAAACACCATATATTTT	CASSMGQGRISGNTIYF
few	TRBD1	TRBJ1-5	TRBV20-1	13	TGCAGTGCTAGAGGGACAGGGGGTCAGCCCCAGCATTTT	CSARGTGGQPQHF
few	-	TRBJ2-5	TRBV9	15	TGTGCCAGCAGCAAACAGGACTGGTCCGGGGGGACCCAGTACTTC	CASSKQDWSGGTQYF
few	-	TRBJ2-4	TRBV10-3	17	TGTGCCATCAGTGAGTTACTTCAGGGGATAGGTGAGAACATTCAGTACTTC	CAISELLQGIGENIQYF
-	-	TRBJ2-5	TRBV20-1	11	TGCAGTGCTATGAAGGGAGAGACCCAGTACTTC	CSAMKGETQYF
few	-	TRBJ1-5	TRBV6-1	14	TGTGCCAGCAGTGACCGGACAGCCAATCAGCCCCAGCATTTT	CASSDRTANQPQHF
-	-	TRBJ2-3	TRBV25-1	13	TGTGCCAGCAGTGACTCCCTGGCAGATACGCAGTATTTT	CASSDSLADTQYF
-	TRBD2	TRBJ2-1	TRBV6-5	16	TGTGCCAGCAGTTACTTGCTAGCGGGAGGGCCGAATGAGCAGTTCTTC	CASSYLLAGGPNEQFF
many	-	TRBJ2-5	TRBV5-1	13	TGCGCCAGCAACTTGTCCGGAGAAGAGACCCAGTACTTC	CASNLSGEETQYF
-	TRBD1	TRBJ2-3	TRBV29-1	11	TGCAGCGCCAACAGGGGAGATACGCAGTATTTT	CSANRGDTQYF
few	-	TRBJ2-1	TRBV11-2	17	TGTGCCAGCAGCCTAAATCCGGGGGACACGATTCACAATGAGCAGTTCTTC	CASSLNPGDTIHNEQFF
few	TRBD1	TRBJ2-1	TRBV20-1	14	TGCAGTGCTAGAGGGAGACAGGGATGGAATGAGCAGTTCTTC	CSARGRQGWNEQFF
many	-	TRBJ1-5	TRBV12-3/TRBV12-4	13	TGTGCCAGCAGTGACCGTGAGGATCAGCCCCAGCATTTT	CASSDREDQPQHF